This TCR beta chain comes out of a study of early T cells in non-severe SARS-CoV-2 infection. About the research overall: Sequencing was performed on bulk RNA from unsorted whole blood, leaving chains unpaired. General study results and limits: VDJdb matching, biased toward anti-spike CD8 responses, missed private and CD4 specificities.

Note on this clonotype: Its specificity is not known.

Individually, cDNA molecules had unique molecular identifiers attached to them. TCRdb independently ran MiXCR on the 5' RACE reads; one entry per CDR3 protein. The profile shows 55,000 or so distinct CDR3 sequences, about 12% of them singletons. CDR3 length: 12 amino acids. V lost 8 bases and J lost 6, with 13 bases in between. Germline CDR1 reads SGHVS; CDR2 reads FNYEAQ. The chain recombines TRBV7-6 with TRBJ1-1, with TRBD1 as a possible D gene (5 bases). The sequencing input was whole blood. The receptor was isolated from an adult who was a healthcare worker with PCR-confirmed SARS-CoV-2 infection or an uninfected control (not recorded which). DNA for the CDR3: TGTGCCAGCGGAGAGAGGGGAGCTGAAGCTTTCTTT. This gives the protein CASGERGAEAFF.